This TCR beta chain was captured in a study of T cell responses to AZD1222 COVID-19 vaccine. Study-level points and caveats: Mapped onto spike, vaccine-associated CD4 TCRs spanned it and were dominant at 160-218 and 743-854.

V lost 3 bases and J lost 0, with 5 bases in between. Per the germline V gene, CDR1 is SGHTA and CDR2 is FQGNSA. The CDR3 covers 13 residues. Remarks on this clone: No antigen is known for it.

Generated by immunoSEQ multiplex PCR, the TCRdb table keeps only in-frame clones and is missing some. The sample records 130,000 or so clones, 75% to 90% being singletons. The TCR comes from an adult in good health. V gene TRBV7-2 combines with J gene TRBJ1-1; D remains unclear. Here the sequenced sample was peripheral blood, taken on day 0 of AZD1222 vaccination. CDR3: CASSFTVNTEAFF. The CDR3 DNA reads TGTGCCAGCAGCTTCACAGTGAACACTGAAGCTTTCTTT.